The source of this TCR beta chain is a study of T cell responses to AZD1222 COVID-19 vaccine. Comment on this clone: Its cognate antigen is unknown.

TCRdb keeps only in-frame clones here, not all; method: immunoSEQ multiplex PCR. Here the sample spans about 170,000 clones, 87% being singletons. Study results and caveats: A rise in Spike-specific TCR breadth and depth followed two AZD1222 doses.

This CDR3 is built from 17 residues. CDR1 is MNHNY and CDR2 is SVGAGI in the germline V gene (reference sequence). Trimming left V 5 bases short and J 7 bases short, with 24 bases between. The V gene is TRBV6-6, the J gene TRBJ2-1; tentative D call: TRBD2 (7 bases). Sequences were derived from peripheral blood, sampled 28 days after the second AZD1222 dose. The sequence was obtained from an adult who received the AZD1222 COVID-19 vaccine. The CDR3 reads CASSPYLGGGPTNEQFF. The CDR3 DNA reads TGTGCCAGCAGTCCGTACTTGGGGGGGGGCCCCACGAATGAGCAGTTCTTC.